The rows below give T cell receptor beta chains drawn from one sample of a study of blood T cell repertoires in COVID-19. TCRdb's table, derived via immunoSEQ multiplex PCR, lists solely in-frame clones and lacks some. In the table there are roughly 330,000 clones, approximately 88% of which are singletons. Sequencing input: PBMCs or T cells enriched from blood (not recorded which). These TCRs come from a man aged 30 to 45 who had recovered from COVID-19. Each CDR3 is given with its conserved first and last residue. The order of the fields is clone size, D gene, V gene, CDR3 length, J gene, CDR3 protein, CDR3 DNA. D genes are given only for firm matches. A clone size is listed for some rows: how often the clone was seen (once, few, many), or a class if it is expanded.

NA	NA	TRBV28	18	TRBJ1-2	CASSLLIQRRGRGYGYTF	TGTGCCAGCAGTTTACTTATTCAACGCCGCGGGAGGGGATATGGCTACACCTTC
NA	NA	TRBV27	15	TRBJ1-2	CASSLFPGYGYGYTF	TGTGCCAGCAGTTTATTTCCAGGCTATGGCTATGGCTACACCTTC
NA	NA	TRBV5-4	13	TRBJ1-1	CASRQVPETEAFF	TGTGCCAGCAGGCAGGTCCCGGAAACTGAAGCTTTCTTT
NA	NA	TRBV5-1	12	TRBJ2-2	CASSFSAGELFF	TGCGCCAGCAGCTTTAGTGCCGGGGAGCTGTTTTTT
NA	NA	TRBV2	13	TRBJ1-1	CASRAQVNTEAFF	TGTGCCAGCAGAGCTCAGGTGAACACTGAAGCTTTCTTT
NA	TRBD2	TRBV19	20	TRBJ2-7	CASSAGGSGTSGLFSYEQYF	TGTGCCAGTAGTGCCGGGGGTTCCGGGACTAGCGGGCTATTCTCCTACGAGCAGTACTTC
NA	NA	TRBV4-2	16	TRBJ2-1	CASSPGSGEMNNEQFF	TGTGCCAGCAGCCCTGGCTCTGGAGAGATGAACAATGAGCAGTTCTTC
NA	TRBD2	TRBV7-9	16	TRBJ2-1	CASSSLAGTVYNEQFF	TGTGCCAGCAGCTCCCTAGCGGGGACAGTTTACAATGAGCAGTTCTTC
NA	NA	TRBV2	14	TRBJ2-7	CASRTRPDSYEQYF	TGTGCCAGCAGGACACGACCTGACTCCTACGAGCAGTACTTC
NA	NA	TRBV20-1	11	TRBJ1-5	CSVSGNQPQHF	TGCAGTGTATCGGGGAATCAGCCCCAGCATTTT
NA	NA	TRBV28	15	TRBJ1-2	CASSFPRTHSDGYTF	TGTGCCAGCAGTTTCCCACGGACACATTCAGATGGCTACACCTTC
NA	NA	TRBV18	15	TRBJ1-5	CASSPQAGLNQPQHF	TGTGCCAGCTCACCCCAAGCAGGGCTGAATCAGCCCCAGCATTTT
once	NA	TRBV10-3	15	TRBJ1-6	CAISETGRDNSPLHF	TGTGCCATCAGTGAAACGGGGAGAGATAATTCACCCCTCCACTTT
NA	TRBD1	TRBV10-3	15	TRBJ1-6	CAISEMGTGNSPLHF	TGTGCCATCAGTGAAATGGGGACAGGGAATTCACCCCTCCACTTT
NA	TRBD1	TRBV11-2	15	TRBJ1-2	CASRRDRGRINGYTF	TGTGCCAGCAGACGAGACAGGGGGCGAATCAATGGCTACACCTTC
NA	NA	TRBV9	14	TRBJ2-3	CASSVLLRTDTQYF	TGTGCCAGCAGCGTACTACTACGCACAGATACGCAGTATTTT
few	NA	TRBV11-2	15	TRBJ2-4	CASSLDVGGLNIQYF	TGTGCCAGCAGCTTAGATGTCGGGGGGCTAAACATTCAGTACTTC
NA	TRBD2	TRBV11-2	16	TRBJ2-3	CASSLTAGGPTDTQYF	TGTGCCAGCAGCTTAACAGCGGGGGGGCCTACAGATACGCAGTATTTT
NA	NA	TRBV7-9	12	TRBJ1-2	CASSSGDHGYTF	TGTGCCAGCAGCTCAGGGGATCATGGCTACACCTTC
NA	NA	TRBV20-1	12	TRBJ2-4	CSASGPRNIQYF	TGCAGTGCTAGTGGGCCAAGAAACATTCAGTACTTC
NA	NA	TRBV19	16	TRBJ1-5	CASSFVSGGGNQPQHF	TGTGCCAGTAGTTTTGTCTCGGGGGGAGGCAATCAGCCCCAGCATTTT
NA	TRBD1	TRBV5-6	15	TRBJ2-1	CASSFPGQGVNEQFF	TGTGCCAGCAGCTTCCCGGGACAGGGGGTCAATGAGCAGTTCTTC
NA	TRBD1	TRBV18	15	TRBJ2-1	CASSEQGAAYNEQFF	TGTGCCAGCTCAGAACAGGGGGCGGCTTACAATGAGCAGTTCTTC
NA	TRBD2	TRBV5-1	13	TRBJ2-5	CASSSGLAETQYF	TGCGCCAGCAGCTCGGGACTAGCGGAGACCCAGTACTTC
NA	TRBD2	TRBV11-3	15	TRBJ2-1	CASSAASGGAHEQFF	TGTGCCAGCAGCGCCGCTAGCGGGGGGGCTCATGAGCAGTTCTTC
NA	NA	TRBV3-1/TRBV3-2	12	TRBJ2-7	CASSQNRREQYF	TGTGCCAGCAGCCAAAACAGGCGCGAGCAGTACTTC
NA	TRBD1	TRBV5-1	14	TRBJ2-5	CASSAGTGQETQYF	TGCGCCAGCAGCGCCGGGACAGGCCAAGAGACCCAGTACTTC
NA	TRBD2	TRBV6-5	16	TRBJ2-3	CASSYSGTSSVRTQYF	TGTGCCAGCAGTTACTCCGGGACTAGCTCAGTTCGTACGCAGTATTTT
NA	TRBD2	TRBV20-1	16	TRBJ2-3	CSASGLTSGPTDTQYF	TGCAGTGCTAGTGGCCTAACTAGCGGGCCTACAGATACGCAGTATTTT
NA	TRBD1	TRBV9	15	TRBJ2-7	CASSVAVGQTYEQYF	TGTGCCAGCAGCGTAGCGGTGGGACAGACCTACGAGCAGTACTTC
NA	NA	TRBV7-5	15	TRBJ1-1	CARSPITQPNTEAFF	TGTGCCAGAAGCCCAATAACACAGCCGAACACTGAAGCTTTCTTT
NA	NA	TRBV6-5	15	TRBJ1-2	CASSALGRSVYGYTF	TGTGCCAGCAGCGCCCTAGGCAGAAGCGTCTATGGCTACACCTTC
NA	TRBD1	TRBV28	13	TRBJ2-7	CASSFRQGVEQYF	TGTGCCAGCAGTTTTCGGCAGGGGGTCGAGCAGTACTTC
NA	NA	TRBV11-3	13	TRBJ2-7	CASSLGGLYEQYF	TGTGCCAGCAGCTTAGGCGGTCTCTACGAGCAGTACTTC
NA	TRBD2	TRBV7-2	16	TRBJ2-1	CASSLLAGGSYNEQFF	TGTGCCAGCAGCCTTCTAGCGGGGGGTTCCTACAATGAGCAGTTCTTC
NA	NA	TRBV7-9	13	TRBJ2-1	CASSFSDSNEQFF	TGTGCCAGCAGCTTTTCGGACAGTAATGAGCAGTTCTTC
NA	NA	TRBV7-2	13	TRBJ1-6	CASTFSRESPLHF	TGTGCCAGCACCTTTTCTCGGGAATCACCCCTCCACTTT
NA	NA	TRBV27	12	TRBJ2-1	CASRISFHEQFF	TGTGCCAGCAGAATCAGTTTCCATGAGCAGTTCTTC
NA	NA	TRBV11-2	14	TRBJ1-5	CASSLEGGNQPQHF	TGTGCCAGCAGCTTAGAAGGGGGCAATCAGCCCCAGCATTTT
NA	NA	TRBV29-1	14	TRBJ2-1	CSVLGGNSYNEQFF	TGCAGCGTTCTTGGGGGGAACTCCTACAATGAGCAGTTCTTC
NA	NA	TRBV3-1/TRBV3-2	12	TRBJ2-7	CASSQDEREQYF	TGTGCCAGCAGCCAAGATGAGAGAGAGCAGTACTTC
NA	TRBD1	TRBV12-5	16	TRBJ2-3	CASGLGQGVSTDTQYF	TGTGCTAGTGGTCTGGGACAGGGAGTAAGCACAGATACGCAGTATTTT
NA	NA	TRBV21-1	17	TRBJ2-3	CASSPPGQGAGTDTQYF	TGTGCCAGCAGCCCCCCGGGACAGGGGGCGGGCACAGATACGCAGTATTTT
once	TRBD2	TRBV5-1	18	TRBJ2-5	CASSLASSGGARGETQYF	TGCGCCAGCAGCTTGGCGTCTAGCGGGGGGGCCAGGGGAGAGACCCAGTACTTC
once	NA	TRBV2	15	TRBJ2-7	CASTLGAILSYEQYF	TGTGCCAGCACCCTTGGGGCCATCCTCTCCTACGAGCAGTACTTC
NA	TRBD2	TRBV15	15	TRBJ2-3	CATSWTAAGEDTQYF	TGTGCCACCAGCTGGACGGCAGCGGGGGAGGATACGCAGTATTTT
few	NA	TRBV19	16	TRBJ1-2	CASSISRQDLTYGYTF	TGTGCCAGTAGTATATCTCGACAGGACCTTACCTATGGCTACACCTTC
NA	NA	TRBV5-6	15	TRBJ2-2	CASSLDYTEHGELFF	TGTGCCAGCAGCTTGGATTACACAGAGCACGGGGAGCTGTTTTTT
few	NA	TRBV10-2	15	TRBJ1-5	CASSEDGGSNQPQHF	TGCGCCAGCAGTGAGGATGGAGGAAGCAATCAGCCCCAGCATTTT
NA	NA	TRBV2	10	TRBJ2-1	CASEYNEQFF	TGTGCCAGCGAGTACAATGAGCAGTTCTTC
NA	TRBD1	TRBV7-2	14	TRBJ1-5	CASSLGQANQPQHF	TGTGCCAGCAGCTTGGGACAGGCCAATCAGCCCCAGCATTTT
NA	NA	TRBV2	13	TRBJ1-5	CASSEVRDQPQHF	TGTGCCAGCAGTGAGGTGAGAGATCAGCCCCAGCATTTT
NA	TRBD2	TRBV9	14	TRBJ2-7	CASSVGLAGYEQYF	TGTGCCAGCAGCGTAGGGCTAGCGGGATACGAGCAGTACTTC
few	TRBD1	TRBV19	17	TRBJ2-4	CASSPRTGPIAKNIQYF	TGTGCCAGTAGTCCAAGGACAGGCCCCATAGCCAAAAACATTCAGTACTTC
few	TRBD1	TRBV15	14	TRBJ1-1	CATSILRGQAEAFF	TGTGCCACCAGCATACTCAGGGGGCAGGCTGAAGCTTTCTTT
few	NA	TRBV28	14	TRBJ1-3	CASSLWSGRNTIYF	TGTGCCAGCAGTTTATGGTCGGGGAGAAACACCATATATTTT
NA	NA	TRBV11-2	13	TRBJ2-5	CASSPGYKETQYF	TGTGCCAGCAGCCCCGGGTACAAAGAGACCCAGTACTTC
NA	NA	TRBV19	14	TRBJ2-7	CASSIVGQSYEQYF	TGTGCCAGTAGTATAGTTGGGCAGAGCTACGAGCAGTACTTC
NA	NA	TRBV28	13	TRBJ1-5	CASSLRGAQPQHF	TGTGCCAGCAGTTTAAGGGGTGCTCAGCCCCAGCATTTT